Presented here are 30 T cell receptor beta chains from one specimen sequenced in a study of T cells in localized non-small cell lung cancer. Profiling relied on immunoSEQ multiplex PCR, and the TCRdb table lists in-frame clones only, not all of them. This sample yields tens of thousands of clones, of which about nine tenths are seen a single time; approximately 20% belongs to the top ten. The specimen was peripheral blood, collected before any cancer treatment. Every receptor here comes from a male donor aged 60 or over with stage III squamous cell lung carcinoma.

V and J are TRBV11-2 and TRBJ2-2; possible D gene TRBD2, 5 bases. Trimming took off 0 bases at V and 10 bases at J, with 18 bases between the two ends. The germline V gene has CDR1 SGHAT and CDR2 FQNNGV. This CDR3 has 16 residues. The CDR3 loop reads CASSLDSGPLNAELFF. DNA of the CDR3: TGTGCCAGCAGCTTAGACAGCGGCCCACTCAACGCGGAGCTGTTTTTT.

The chain uses TRBV27 and TRBJ2-1; 9 bases are shared with TRBD2. CDR1 MNHEY and CDR2 SMNVEV come from the germline V gene (reference sequence). After removal of 2 bases from V and 5 bases from J, the junction contained 7 bases not matched to a gene. The CDR3 is made up of 16 amino acids. CDR3 region: CASSLRVAGENNEQFF. CDR3 sequence (DNA): TGTGCCAGCAGTTTAAGGGTAGCGGGAGAGAACAATGAGCAGTTCTTC.

The rearrangement uses TRBV18 and TRBJ1-1, with D perhaps TRBD1 (6 bases). Trimming removed 0 bases at V and 4 bases at J, with 18 bases between. CDR3 length equals 17 residues. Germline assignment: CDR1 KGHSH and CDR2 LQKENI. The CDR3 DNA follows: TGTGCCAGCTCACCACCGAATACCCAGGGGCGCCTCACTGAAGCTTTCTTT. Translating gives CASSPPNTQGRLTEAFF.

The chain joins TRBV12-5 to TRBJ1-1; no clear D. This CDR3 contains 13 residues. Germline loops: CDR1 LGHNT, CDR2 FRNRAP. Trimming left V 1 base short and J 1 base short, with 4 bases between. CDR3 coding DNA: TGTGCTAGTGGTTTGGCACAGAACACTGAAGCTTTCTTT. Its translation is CASGLAQNTEAFF.

The chain carries TRBV4-2 and TRBJ2-1; no definite D call. V lost 0 bases to trimming and J lost 3 bases, with 6 bases between them. This CDR3 is built from 14 residues. From germline, CDR1 is LGHNA and CDR2 YNFKEQ. CDR3 nucleotide sequence: TGTGCCAGCAGCCAAGATACCAGCTACAATGAGCAGTTCTTC. Translation gives CASSQDTSYNEQFF.

V and J are TRBV30 and TRBJ2-7; no reliable D call. Looked up from germline, CDR1 is GTSNPN and CDR2 is SVGIG (reference sequence). The CDR3 extends over 14 amino acids. The ends were cut back, 0 bases at V and 4 bases at J, with 13 bases in the middle. This CDR3 is CAWSVSQLRYEQYF. Here the CDR3 DNA reads TGTGCCTGGAGTGTAAGCCAATTGAGGTACGAGCAGTACTTC.

The chain links TRBV7-3 to TRBJ2-3; D not certain. The V and J ends lost 0 bases and 6 bases respectively, with 19 bases between them. Germline V CDR1 and CDR2: SGHTA, FQGTGA. The CDR3 runs to 17 residues. CDR3 DNA: TGTGCCAGCAGCTTAACTGGTGACCAAGTTCCCTCGGATACGCAGTATTTT. The encoded protein is CASSLTGDQVPSDTQYF.

The rearrangement joins TRBV19 to TRBJ1-4; D perhaps matches TRBD1 (5 bases). V was clipped by 4 bases and J by 8 bases, with 14 bases between them. CDR3 size: 14 residues. The germline V gene encodes CDR1 LNHDA and CDR2 SQIVND (reference sequence). The CDR3 nucleotides are TGTGCCAGTAGTAGGGGGAGCGAGGGAGAAAAACTGTTTTTT. It codes for CASSRGSEGEKLFF.

This clone is labeled as medium-sized. J is TRBJ1-1 and V is TRBV30, with 7 bases matching TRBD1. With 0 bases clipped from V and 5 bases from J, the junction kept 6 bases outside the gene matches. This CDR3 comprises 14 residues. Germline V gene sequence: CDR1 GTSNPN, CDR2 SVGIG (reference sequence). The CDR3 reads CAWSVLRGDTEAFF. The CDR3 bases are TGTGCCTGGAGTGTACTCAGGGGGGATACTGAAGCTTTCTTT.

The chain carries TRBV4-3 and TRBJ1-6; a possible D gene is TRBD1 (5 bases). The CDR3 sequence is 14 residues long. The germline V gene has CDR1 LGHNA and CDR2 YSLEER. V was shortened by 0 bases and J by 9 bases, with 9 bases between the two germline ends. CDR3 in amino acids: CASSQEWGSSPLHF. DNA for the CDR3: TGCGCCAGCAGCCAAGAATGGGGGAGTTCACCCCTCCACTTT.

This clone was detected once. J is TRBJ1-2 and V is TRBV29-1; tentative D call: TRBD1 (5 bases). V was trimmed by 7 bases and J by 8 bases, leaving 17 bases between them. The germline gives CDR1 SQVTM, CDR2 ANQGSEA. The CDR3 extends over 12 amino acids. The CDR3 DNA follows: TGCAGCGCCGGCGAAGGGGCTGGCGGCTACACCTTC. Amino acids: CSAGEGAGGYTF.

This chain links TRBV5-6 with TRBJ2-3; 7 bases map to TRBD2. J was trimmed by 3 bases and V by 5 bases; bases with no gene match: 9. The CDR3 has 15 residues. Germline CDR1 is SGHDT and CDR2 is YYEEEE. The CDR3 DNA reads TGTGCCAGCAGGCGACTAGCAGTGGAAACAGATACGCAGTATTTT. Its translation: CASRRLAVETDTQYF.

This clone came up once. The rearrangement joins TRBV7-9 to TRBJ1-3; no definite D call. The CDR3 totals 15 residues. Looked up from germline, CDR1 is SEHNR and CDR2 is FQNEAQ (reference sequence). Trimming took 3 bases from V and 0 from J, leaving 9 bases between them. The CDR3 DNA is TGTGCCAGCAGCTTCCCCGGCTACTCTGGAAACACCATATATTTT. It translates to CASSFPGYSGNTIYF.

The V call is TRBV7-2, the J call TRBJ2-4; D may correspond to TRBD1 or TRBD2 (5 bases each). CDR1 and CDR2 from the germline V gene are SGHTA and FQGNSA. The CDR3 runs 12 residues. Trimming took 4 bases from V and 7 from J, leaving 8 bases between them. CDR3 amino acids: CASSSGTNIQYF. DNA for the CDR3: TGTGCCAGCAGCTCCGGGACGAACATTCAGTACTTC.

The chain recombines TRBV28 with TRBJ1-1; weak D call: TRBD1 (5 bases). Trimming took 3 bases from V and 1 from J, leaving 15 bases between them. Germline assignment: CDR1 MDHEN and CDR2 SYDVKM. The CDR3 has 16 amino acids. DNA of the CDR3: TGTGCCAGCAGTTTTAGGAGCGGGGGGAGGAACACTGAAGCTTTCTTT. Amino acid sequence: CASSFRSGGRNTEAFF.

The rearrangement joins TRBV6-6 to TRBJ2-7; D is possibly TRBD1 (6 bases). The CDR3 is made up of 14 amino acids. Trimming cost V 5 bases and J 7 bases, with 18 bases left between them. CDR1 is MNHNY and CDR2 is SVGAGI in the germline V gene (reference sequence). Here the CDR3 DNA reads TGTGCCAGCAGTAAGCCCCCGACAGGTGAAGAGCAGTACTTC. Amino acids: CASSKPPTGEEQYF.

The table lists this clone with many counts. This chain links TRBV7-9 with TRBJ2-5; D possibly corresponds to TRBD2 (6 bases). The CDR3 is 13 amino acids. V lost 7 bases and J 4 bases, leaving 13 bases between the germline ends. The germline V gene encodes CDR1 SEHNR and CDR2 FQNEAQ (reference sequence). The CDR3 loop reads CASIPSGVETQYF. The CDR3 coding sequence is TGTGCCAGCATCCCGTCGGGAGTAGAGACCCAGTACTTC.

The chain uses TRBV5-1 and TRBJ2-3; D unclear. Germline-derived CDR1 and CDR2 are SGHRS and YFSETQ. The CDR3 has 14 amino acids. The V end was cut by 0 bases, the J end by 4 bases, with 9 bases between. The CDR3 loop is CASSLGFIADTQYF. The CDR3 DNA reads TGCGCCAGCAGCTTGGGTTTCATCGCAGATACGCAGTATTTT.

This chain connects TRBV29-1 to TRBJ2-7, with D uncertain. CDR3 length equals 13 residues. The germline CDR1 and CDR2 sequences are SQVTM and ANQGSEA. The ends were cut back, 4 bases at V and 0 bases at J, with 10 bases in the middle. The CDR3 spells CSVVSSNSYEQYF. The CDR3 region has the DNA TGCAGCGTTGTATCCAGCAACTCCTACGAGCAGTACTTC.

The CDR3 DNA reads TGTGCCAGCAGTTTAACCGGGACAGGTCACAATGAGCAGTTCTTC. It is translated as CASSLTGTGHNEQFF. This chain links TRBV28 with TRBJ2-1, with 8 bases identical to TRBD1. The CDR3 is made up of 15 amino acids. The germline gives CDR1 MDHEN, CDR2 SYDVKM. V shed 2 bases, J shed 5 bases, and the junction held 5 bases outside the gene matches.

The J gene is TRBJ2-1, the V gene TRBV2; D unresolved. The CDR3 runs to 14 residues. CDR1 is SNHLY, CDR2 FYNNEI, per germline. V was clipped by 9 bases and J by 0 bases, with 12 bases between them. CDR3 in amino acids: CASLYSVSYNEQFF. CDR3 nucleotides: TGTGCCAGTCTTTACAGCGTCTCCTACAATGAGCAGTTCTTC. The variable domain in full, with the rest retrieved from reference TRBV2 and TRBJ2-1, is EPEVTQTPSHQVTQMGQEVILRCVPISNHLYFYWYRQILGQKVEFLVSFYNNEISEKSEIFDDQFSVERPDGSNFTLKIRSTKLEDSAMYFCASLYSVSYNEQFFGPGTRLTVL.

The chain joins TRBV6-6 to TRBJ2-7; TRBD2 agrees at 7 bases. The CDR3 runs 13 residues. Trimming took 8 bases from V and 2 from J; bases not matched to a gene: 6. The germline CDR1 and CDR2 sequences are MNHNY and SVGAGI (reference sequence). The CDR3 DNA sequence: TGTGCCAGCGGGGAGGGTAAACCCTACGAGCAGTACTTC. Protein: CASGEGKPYEQYF.

The CDR3 loop reads CASSLDRRRGLSGELFF. Written as DNA, the CDR3 is TGTGCCAGCAGCTTGGATCGGCGCAGGGGGTTATCCGGGGAGCTGTTTTTT. The chain carries TRBV5-4 and TRBJ2-2; 7 bases line up with TRBD1. CDR3 size: 17 residues. J gave up 6 bases and V 0 bases, and 11 bases lay outside the gene matches. Looked up from germline, CDR1 is SGHNT and CDR2 is YYREEE (reference sequence).

This sequence joins TRBV6-1 and TRBJ2-1; 7 nucleotides line up with TRBD2. The V segment lost 2 bases and the J segment 9 bases; nucleotides outside the gene matches: 10. Germline loops: CDR1 MNHNS, CDR2 SASEGT. This CDR3 contains 15 residues. The CDR3 DNA is TGTGCCAGCAGTGAACAGGCGGGAGTATTTGGTGAGCAGTTCTTC. Amino acids: CASSEQAGVFGEQFF.

The V and J genes are TRBV27 and TRBJ2-7, with 9 bases lining up with TRBD1. V gave up 4 bases and J gave up 4 bases; unmatched junction bases: 8. The CDR3 is made up of 15 amino acids. From germline, CDR1 is MNHEY and CDR2 SMNVEV (reference sequence). In DNA, the CDR3 is TGTGCCAGCAGTTACGCCGGGACAGGGCTTTACGAGCAGTACTTC. Its translation: CASSYAGTGLYEQYF.

This clone is medium-sized in the sample. The rearrangement links TRBV18 to TRBJ1-1; weak D call: TRBD1 (6 bases). This CDR3 has 16 amino acids. Germline-derived CDR1 and CDR2 are KGHSH and LQKENI. V lost 4 bases, J lost 5 bases, and 20 bases lay in between. CDR3 nucleotides: TGTGCCAGCTCACAACTACCAACCGGGAGGGGGACTGAAGCTTTCTTT. Translation gives CASSQLPTGRGTEAFF.

This chain connects TRBV15 to TRBJ2-5; 11 bases map to TRBD1. The CDR3 runs to 16 residues. Germline CDR1 is LNHNV and CDR2 is YYDKDF (reference sequence). J was trimmed by 5 bases and V by 1 base; bases with no gene match: 6. The CDR3 region is CATSRAGQGAWETQYF. The CDR3 DNA is TGTGCCACCAGCAGAGCCGGACAGGGGGCTTGGGAGACCCAGTACTTC.

This rearrangement joins TRBV11-3 to TRBJ2-1; 11 bases match TRBD2. Trimming at V came to 0 bases and at J to 9 bases, leaving 10 bases not matched to a gene. The CDR3 has 17 residues. Germline V gives CDR1 SGHNT, CDR2 YENEEA. CDR3 region: CASSLDRLSGGASEQFF. DNA of the CDR3: TGTGCCAGCAGCTTAGATCGGCTTAGCGGGGGGGCCTCTGAGCAGTTCTTC. Supplemented by reference TRBV11-3 and TRBJ2-1, the full variable domain reads EAGVVQSPRYKIIEKKQPVAFWCNPISGHNTLYWYLQNLGQGPELLIRYENEEAVDDSQLPKDRFSAERLKGVDSTLKIQPAELGDSAVYLCASSLDRLSGGASEQFFGPGTRLTVL.

The chain recombines TRBV6-6 with TRBJ1-5; no reliable D call. The V gene lost 3 bases and the J gene lost 2 bases, with 8 bases spanning the gap. Germline lookup yields CDR1 MNHNY and CDR2 SVGAGI (reference sequence). The CDR3 spans 14 residues. As DNA, the CDR3 is TGTGCCAGCAGTTATGAAGGCGGCAATCAGCCCCAGCATTTT. Amino acids: CASSYEGGNQPQHF.

The gene calls are TRBV30 and TRBJ2-3, with TRBD1 matching over 10 bases. Germline loops: CDR1 GTSNPN, CDR2 SVGIG (reference sequence). V shed 0 bases and J 4 bases; nucleotides not matched to a gene: 4. The CDR3 has 15 amino acids. CDR3 nucleotide sequence: TGTGCCTGGAGTGTAGGGACAGGGGCCCCAGATACGCAGTATTTT. Amino acids: CAWSVGTGAPDTQYF.